This TCR beta chain was observed in a study of cytomegalovirus exposure and HLA in healthy donors. The CDR3 extends over 14 amino acids. V lost 7 bases and J lost 2; bases outside the gene matches: 7. Germline loops: CDR1 MGHDK, CDR2 SYGVNS. Profiled with immunoSEQ multiplex PCR; TCRdb holds only in-frame clones, not every one. The sample contains roughly 52,000 clones, roughly 93% of which appear only once. The donors formed part of the 120-subject validation cohort, distinct from the roughly 670-subject first cohort. The chain has TRBV25-1 and TRBJ1-2, with 7 bases that match TRBD1. The sequenced sample consisted of PBMCs. This clonotype was sampled from a woman aged 18-29 years in good health and CMV-seropositive. DNA for the CDR3: TGTGCCAGCACCCCGGGACAGCTAAACTATGGCTACACCTTC. This codes for CASTPGQLNYGYTF.